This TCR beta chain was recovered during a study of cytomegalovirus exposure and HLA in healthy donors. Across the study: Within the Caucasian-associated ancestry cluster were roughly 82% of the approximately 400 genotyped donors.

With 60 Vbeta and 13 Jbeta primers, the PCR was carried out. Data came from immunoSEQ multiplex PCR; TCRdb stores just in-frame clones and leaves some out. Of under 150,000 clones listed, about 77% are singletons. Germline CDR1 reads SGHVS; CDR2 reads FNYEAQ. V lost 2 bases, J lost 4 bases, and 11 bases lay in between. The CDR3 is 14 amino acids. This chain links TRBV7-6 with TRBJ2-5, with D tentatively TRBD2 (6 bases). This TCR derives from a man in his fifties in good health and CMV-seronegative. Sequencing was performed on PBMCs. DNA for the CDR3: TGTGCCAGCAGCTTAAGCCTGGGAGGAGAGACCCAGTACTTC. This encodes CASSLSLGGETQYF.